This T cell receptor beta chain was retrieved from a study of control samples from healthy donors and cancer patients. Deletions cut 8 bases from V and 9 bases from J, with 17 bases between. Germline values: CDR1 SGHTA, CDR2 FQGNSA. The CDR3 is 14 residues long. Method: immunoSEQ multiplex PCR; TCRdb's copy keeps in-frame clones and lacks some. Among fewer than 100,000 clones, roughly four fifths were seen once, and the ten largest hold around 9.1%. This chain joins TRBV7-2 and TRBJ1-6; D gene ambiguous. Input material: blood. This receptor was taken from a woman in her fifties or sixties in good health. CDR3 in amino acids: CASCLALAGSPLHF. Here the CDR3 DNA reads TGTGCCAGCTGCCTTGCACTGGCGGGTTCACCCCTCCACTTT.